This T cell receptor beta chain was profiled in a study of cytomegalovirus exposure and HLA in healthy donors (dated by TCRdb to 2015 to 2018). Concerning the study at large: According to a later analysis, one platform produced both the 120 validation repertoires and the 666 repertoires of the first cohort. The aim of the study was to test whether cataloging public T cell receptors could identify signatures of past pathogen exposure. Along with the approximately 650-subject first cohort, a separate validation cohort of about 110 different subjects was used. To predict cytomegalovirus infection status, the study combined high-throughput TCR immunosequencing, statistical association of individual TCRs with disease status, and machine learning.

Donors formed part of the validation cohort, which comprised approximately 130 subjects and was distinct from the first cohort of under 850 subjects. Preparation of the library involved the immunoSEQ multiplex PCR assay. The study's own analysis went as follows. A statistical classification framework was developed to diagnose cytomegalovirus status using the catalog of TCR beta chain sequences. Drawn from immuneACCESS, this table holds only the in-frame rearrangements with V and J called that TCRdb kept. Clones are partly lost; checked studies trace under half to an unresolved V gene and leave the rest unexplained. The DNA was the basis for D and trimming; V, J and clone size are from that table. This sample lists under 200,000 clones; about 81% were detected once. Together, the top ten hold 0.95% to 1.5% of the sample. The paper as a whole reports these results and caveats: The authors suggested that the approach could potentially be extended to other disease states and immunological phenotypes. The validation cohort had no HLA typing available for a later analysis, so co-occurrence within that cohort was assessed over all 120 or so repertoires. Three of the identified cytomegalovirus-associated TCR beta chains were confirmed in vitro to be specific for cytomegalovirus antigens. Of the cluster scores, approximately 94% were above 0 in a later analysis, which found that TCRs clustered in the first cohort also tended to co-occur in the 95 to 150 validation repertoires. Most TCR sequences were seen in very few donors, while some public TCRs were found in many individuals. The study gave a list of about 170 TCR beta chains associated with cytomegalovirus. In both the original and validation cohorts, the classifier was reported to diagnose cytomegalovirus status with high specificity and sensitivity.

Via the germline V gene, CDR1 is SGHRS and CDR2 YFSETQ. The CDR3 sequence holds 16 residues, the cysteine and phenylalanine included. Kept here is only the CDR3 DNA, which spans 48 bases and is read in frame from base 1. The V end gives up 4 bases and the J end 0 bases, leaving 8 bases in the junction not matched to a gene. In this sample, this clone turned up once. What antigen it recognizes has not been identified. Within one base of it there is no much larger clone, and no base qualities were kept. The specimen was PBMCs. The source of this sequence is a woman aged 25-40 years in good health and CMV-seronegative. Recombination linked TRBV5-1 to TRBJ2-7; 9 junctional bases match TRBD2. CDR3 region: CASSPSLAGPSYEQYF. The nucleotides read TGCGCCAGCAGCCCCTCCCTAGCGGGGCCCTCCTACGAGCAGTACTTC.